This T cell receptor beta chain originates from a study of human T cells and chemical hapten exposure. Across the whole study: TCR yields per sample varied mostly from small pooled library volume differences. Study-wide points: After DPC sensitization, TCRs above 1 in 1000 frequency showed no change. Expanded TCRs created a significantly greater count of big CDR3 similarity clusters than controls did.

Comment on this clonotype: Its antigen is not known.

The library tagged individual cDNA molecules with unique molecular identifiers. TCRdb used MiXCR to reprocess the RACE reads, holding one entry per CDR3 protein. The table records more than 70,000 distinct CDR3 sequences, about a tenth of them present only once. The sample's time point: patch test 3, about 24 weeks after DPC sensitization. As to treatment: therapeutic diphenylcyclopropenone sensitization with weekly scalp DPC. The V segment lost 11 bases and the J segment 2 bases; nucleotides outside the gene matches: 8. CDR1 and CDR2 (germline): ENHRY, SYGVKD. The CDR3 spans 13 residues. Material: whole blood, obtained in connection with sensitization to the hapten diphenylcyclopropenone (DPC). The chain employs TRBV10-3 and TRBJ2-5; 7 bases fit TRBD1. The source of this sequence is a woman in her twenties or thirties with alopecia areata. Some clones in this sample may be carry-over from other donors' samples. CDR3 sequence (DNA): TGTGCCTCCCACAGGGGCCCGCAAGAGACCCAGTACTTC. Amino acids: CASHRGPQETQYF.